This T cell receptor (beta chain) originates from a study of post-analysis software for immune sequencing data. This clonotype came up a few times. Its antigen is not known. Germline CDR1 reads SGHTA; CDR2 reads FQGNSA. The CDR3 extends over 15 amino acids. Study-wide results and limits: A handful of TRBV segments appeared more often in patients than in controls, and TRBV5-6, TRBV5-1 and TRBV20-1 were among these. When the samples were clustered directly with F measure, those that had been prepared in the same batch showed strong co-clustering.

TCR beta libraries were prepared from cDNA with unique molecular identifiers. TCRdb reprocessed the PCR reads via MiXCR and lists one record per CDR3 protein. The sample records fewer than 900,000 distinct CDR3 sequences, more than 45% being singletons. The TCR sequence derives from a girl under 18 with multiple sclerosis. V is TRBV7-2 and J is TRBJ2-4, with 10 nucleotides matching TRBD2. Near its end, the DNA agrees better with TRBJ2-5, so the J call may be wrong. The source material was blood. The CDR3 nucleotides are TGTGCCAGCAGCTTGCTAGCGGGAGTTCCAGAGACCCAGTACTTC. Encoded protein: CASSLLAGVPETQYF.